The T cell receptor beta chain described here comes from a study of blood T cell repertoires in COVID-19. About the study: The United States, Italy and Spain provided the acute and convalescent COVID-19 samples. In each case, the material was cDNA or gDNA derived from T cells, B-cell-depleted T cells, or PBMCs.

Germline values: CDR1 MNHNY, CDR2 SVGAGI (reference sequence). V was clipped by 5 bases and J by 0 bases; unmatched bases: 11. This CDR3 contains 20 residues. In the original analysis: Reference gene primer amplification gave nucleated cell count estimates. The method was immunoSEQ multiplex PCR; TCRdb's version includes in-frame clones alone and lacks a portion of them. V and J calls and clone size are those listed in that table; D and trimming were worked out from the DNA. The repertoire has 68,000 or so clones, approximately 80% of them found once; the top ten carry roughly a quarter. This clone was recorded once.

The sample was peripheral blood. The TCR originated in a human donor in a cohort sampled during active COVID-19. V is TRBV6-6 and J is TRBJ2-6, with TRBD2 matching 12 bases. The CDR3 DNA reads as TGTGCCAGCAGTCAACTAGCGGGGGGCCTTCGGAGCTCTGGGGCCAACGTCCTGACTTTC. It encodes CASSQLAGGLRSSGANVLTF.